A selection of T cell receptor beta chains follows, all from one sample in a study of T cells generated in artificial thymic organoids. Each CDR3 protein is one row after TCRdb ran MiXCR on the 5' RACE reads. Among about 8,400 distinct CDR3 sequences listed, 20% to 30% were seen once. For these TCRs, the target antigens are not known. The sequenced material came from naive CD8+ T cells grown in artificial thymic organoids from cord blood stem and progenitor cells. Receptor source: a human donor who gave cord blood stem cells for thymic organoid culture, a cardiac surgery patient who gave postnatal thymus, or a blood donor (not recorded which). Each CDR3 is given with its conserved first and last residue. The D gene is left open where the match is weak. Size values are once, few and many counts, or a class for expanded clones, and some rows have none.

CDR3 DNA: TGCGCCAGCAGCCAAGGAAGGGGCAGGCAGCCCCAGCATTTT
CDR3 protein: CASSQGRGRQPQHF
D gene: .
V gene: TRBV4-3
clone size: .
J gene: TRBJ1-5
CDR3 length: 14

CDR3 DNA: TGTGCCAGCAGCTTAGCGCGAATGCTATCCTACGAGCAGTACTTC
CDR3 protein: CASSLARMLSYEQYF
D gene: .
V gene: TRBV7-8
clone size: few
J gene: TRBJ2-7
CDR3 length: 15

CDR3 DNA: TGTGCCAGCAGCCGGGGGGCAGTCTTTAACTATGGCTACACCTTC
CDR3 protein: CASSRGAVFNYGYTF
D gene: .
V gene: TRBV4-2
clone size: few
J gene: TRBJ1-2
CDR3 length: 15

CDR3 DNA: TGTGCCAGCAGCTTAGCGGGGGGCACAGATACGCAGTATTTT
CDR3 protein: CASSLAGGTDTQYF
D gene: TRBD2
V gene: TRBV7-3
clone size: medium-sized
J gene: TRBJ2-3
CDR3 length: 14

CDR3 DNA: TGCAGTGCTAGAGATGGAGGAAGGAAACACAACTATGGCTACACCTTC
CDR3 protein: CSARDGGRKHNYGYTF
D gene: .
V gene: TRBV20-1
clone size: medium-sized
J gene: TRBJ1-2
CDR3 length: 16

CDR3 DNA: TGCGCCAGCACCCTCGGGAGGAGAACTGAAGCTTTCTTT
CDR3 protein: CASTLGRRTEAFF
D gene: .
V gene: TRBV4-1
clone size: medium-sized
J gene: TRBJ1-1
CDR3 length: 13

CDR3 DNA: TGTGCCCGCAGCCCCACGGGGATTGTGGGAACCGGGGAGCTGTTTTTT
CDR3 protein: CARSPTGIVGTGELFF
D gene: .
V gene: TRBV5-6
clone size: .
J gene: TRBJ2-2
CDR3 length: 16

CDR3 DNA: TGCGCCAGCAGCCAAGTAATCGGACAGGGGAGAAACGAGCAGTACTTC
CDR3 protein: CASSQVIGQGRNEQYF
D gene: TRBD1
V gene: TRBV4-3
clone size: .
J gene: TRBJ2-7
CDR3 length: 16

CDR3 DNA: TGTGCCAGCAGCTTCGGACAGGGTTACGAGCAGTACTTC
CDR3 protein: CASSFGQGYEQYF
D gene: TRBD1
V gene: TRBV7-6
clone size: few
J gene: TRBJ2-7
CDR3 length: 13

CDR3 DNA: TGTGCCAGCGCCCGGTGGAGCTCCTACGAGCAGTACTTC
CDR3 protein: CASARWSSYEQYF
D gene: .
V gene: TRBV4-2
clone size: medium-sized
J gene: TRBJ2-7
CDR3 length: 13

CDR3 DNA: TGTGTCAGCAGTGAACGACTAGCGGGAGTCGAGCAGTACTTC
CDR3 protein: CVSSERLAGVEQYF
D gene: TRBD2
V gene: TRBV2
clone size: .
J gene: TRBJ2-7
CDR3 length: 14

CDR3 DNA: TGTGCCACCAGCACCTCCCTAGACGCCTACGAGCAGTACTTC
CDR3 protein: CATSTSLDAYEQYF
D gene: .
V gene: TRBV15
clone size: .
J gene: TRBJ2-7
CDR3 length: 14

CDR3 DNA: TGTGCCAGCAGCGCAGGGGACAGGGGATACAACAATGAGCAGTTCTTC
CDR3 protein: CASSAGDRGYNNEQFF
D gene: TRBD1
V gene: TRBV9
clone size: .
J gene: TRBJ2-1
CDR3 length: 16

CDR3 DNA: TGTGCCAGCAGCTTAGGCCCTTCTAGCGGGGGGCCGAATTACGAGCAGTACTTC
CDR3 protein: CASSLGPSSGGPNYEQYF
D gene: TRBD2
V gene: TRBV7-9
clone size: medium-sized
J gene: TRBJ2-7
CDR3 length: 18

CDR3 DNA: TGTGCCACCAGTACATCGGACAGGGACACAGATACGCAGTATTTT
CDR3 protein: CATSTSDRDTDTQYF
D gene: TRBD1
V gene: TRBV24-1
clone size: medium-sized
J gene: TRBJ2-3
CDR3 length: 15

CDR3 DNA: TGTGCCAGCAGCCAAGATGGGGGACAGGGCAAAAACATTCAGTACTTC
CDR3 protein: CASSQDGGQGKNIQYF
D gene: TRBD1
V gene: TRBV14
clone size: .
J gene: TRBJ2-4
CDR3 length: 16

CDR3 DNA: TGTGCCAGCAGTAGGGACAGGTCAGTGTACGAGCAGTACTTC
CDR3 protein: CASSRDRSVYEQYF
D gene: TRBD1
V gene: TRBV6-5
clone size: .
J gene: TRBJ2-7
CDR3 length: 14

CDR3 DNA: TGTGCCAGCAGCTTGACCAGGGGCTACGAGCAGTACTTC
CDR3 protein: CASSLTRGYEQYF
D gene: .
V gene: TRBV5-6
clone size: few
J gene: TRBJ2-7
CDR3 length: 13

CDR3 DNA: TGTGCCAGCAGCTCCCGCAGGGGGCTCCTCCCGTTT
CDR3 protein: CASSSRRGLLPF
D gene: TRBD1
V gene: TRBV7-9
clone size: .
J gene: TRBJ2-2
CDR3 length: 12

CDR3 DNA: TGCGCCAGCAGTCATCGGACTAGCGGGGTCACAGATACGCAGTATTTT
CDR3 protein: CASSHRTSGVTDTQYF
D gene: TRBD2
V gene: TRBV5-1
clone size: medium-sized
J gene: TRBJ2-3
CDR3 length: 16

CDR3 DNA: TGCAGTGCTAGAGAGGGCAGGTCTTATCAGCCCCAGCATTTT
CDR3 protein: CSAREGRSYQPQHF
D gene: .
V gene: TRBV20-1
clone size: .
J gene: TRBJ1-5
CDR3 length: 14

CDR3 DNA: TGTGCCAGCAGCTCTGACAGGCTGAGCACAGATACGCAGTATTTT
CDR3 protein: CASSSDRLSTDTQYF
D gene: .
V gene: TRBV7-2
clone size: few
J gene: TRBJ2-3
CDR3 length: 15

CDR3 DNA: TGCAGCGTTGGAGCAGGGGGCTTGAACACTGAAGCTTTCTTT
CDR3 protein: CSVGAGGLNTEAFF
D gene: TRBD1
V gene: TRBV29-1
clone size: .
J gene: TRBJ1-1
CDR3 length: 14

CDR3 DNA: TGTGCCAGCCGCTTGGCCAAGGGACAGGTTTCCTACAATGAGCAGTTCTTC
CDR3 protein: CASRLAKGQVSYNEQFF
D gene: TRBD1
V gene: TRBV5-5
clone size: .
J gene: TRBJ2-1
CDR3 length: 17

CDR3 DNA: TGTGCCAGCAGCCAGGACACCCTCAGGGGGAACTATGACTACGCCTTC
CDR3 protein: CASSQDTLRGNYDYAF
D gene: TRBD1
V gene: TRBV4-2
clone size: few
J gene: TRBJ1-2
CDR3 length: 16

CDR3 DNA: TGTGCCATCAGTGAGGTCAGGGGGCCGTCCTACGAGCAGTACTTC
CDR3 protein: CAISEVRGPSYEQYF
D gene: TRBD1
V gene: TRBV10-3
clone size: .
J gene: TRBJ2-7
CDR3 length: 15

CDR3 DNA: TGTGCCAACACCTCGGGCCCACCCCTCTACGAGCAGTACTTC
CDR3 protein: CANTSGPPLYEQYF
D gene: .
V gene: TRBV21-1
clone size: .
J gene: TRBJ2-7
CDR3 length: 14

CDR3 DNA: TGCAGTGCTGGTTTAGGGCTTAATTCACCCCTCCACTTT
CDR3 protein: CSAGLGLNSPLHF
D gene: .
V gene: TRBV20-1
clone size: .
J gene: TRBJ1-6
CDR3 length: 13

CDR3 DNA: TGTGCCAGCAGCCCCCGGGGAGATAATTCACCCCTCCACTTT
CDR3 protein: CASSPRGDNSPLHF
D gene: .
V gene: TRBV6-1
clone size: medium-sized
J gene: TRBJ1-6
CDR3 length: 14

CDR3 DNA: TGTGCCTGGAGTGGGGAGCCAAGCTCTGGGGCCAGCGTCCCGACTTTC
CDR3 protein: CAWSGEPSSGASVPTF
D gene: .
V gene: TRBV30
clone size: once
J gene: TRBJ2-6
CDR3 length: 16

CDR3 DNA: TGTGCCAGCAGTTCATACAGGGGGAAAGCTTTCTTT
CDR3 protein: CASSSYRGKAFF
D gene: TRBD1
V gene: TRBV6-5
clone size: .
J gene: TRBJ1-1
CDR3 length: 12

CDR3 DNA: TGCGCCAGCAGCCAAGATCCGGGAAATGAGCAGTTCTTC
CDR3 protein: CASSQDPGNEQFF
D gene: .
V gene: TRBV4-3
clone size: .
J gene: TRBJ2-1
CDR3 length: 13

CDR3 DNA: TGTGCCAGCAGCCGCAACAGGGGCAGCTTGAATGAAAAACTGTTTTTT
CDR3 protein: CASSRNRGSLNEKLFF
D gene: TRBD1
V gene: TRBV4-2
clone size: medium-sized
J gene: TRBJ1-4
CDR3 length: 16

CDR3 DNA: TGCGCCAGCAGCCAAGAAGCGGACGGCCTCCGACAGCCTCCGAGTATTCAGTACTTC
CDR3 protein: CASSQEADGLRQPPSIQYF
D gene: .
V gene: TRBV4-3
clone size: few
J gene: TRBJ2-4
CDR3 length: 19

CDR3 DNA: TGTGCCAGCAGCGTAGGGATGGGGGGCCGGAATGGCTACACCTTC
CDR3 protein: CASSVGMGGRNGYTF
D gene: .
V gene: TRBV9
clone size: medium-sized
J gene: TRBJ1-2
CDR3 length: 15

CDR3 DNA: TGTGCCAGCAGCTTAGCGGCGGGGGGGCATAAAAACATTCAGTACTTC
CDR3 protein: CASSLAAGGHKNIQYF
D gene: TRBD2
V gene: TRBV7-2
clone size: .
J gene: TRBJ2-4
CDR3 length: 16

CDR3 DNA: TGCAGTAAGGCGACTCTCAATAATGAAAAACTGTTTTTT
CDR3 protein: CSKATLNNEKLFF
D gene: .
V gene: TRBV20-1
clone size: .
J gene: TRBJ1-4
CDR3 length: 13